This T cell receptor (beta chain) was sequenced during a study of T cells in narcolepsy. Study overall: Healthy controls were enrolled alongside patients with narcolepsy type 1 or type 2. Study-level points and caveats: Autoreactive HCRT-specific and TRIB2-specific clonotypes were marked in same-patient CSF-versus-blood CD4+ comparisons. Reportedly, autoreactive clonotypes were serially detected in patients' blood but not controls'. No autoreactive T cell clone sequences appeared in some memory CD4+ repertoires.

This CDR3 has 17 residues. Germline V gives CDR1 SGHDT, CDR2 YYEEEE. V lost 1 base and J 5 bases, leaving 20 bases between the germline ends. The protocol was immunoSEQ multiplex PCR, while the TCRdb copy is restricted to in-frame clones and leaves out a portion. The sample has some 30,000 clones; 83% are singletons. Of note for this clone: Its antigen is currently unknown.

Sequenced input: CD45RA- memory CD4+ T cells from PBMCs. The J gene is TRBJ2-3, the V gene TRBV5-6; perhaps TRBD2 as D (7 bases). This sequence originates from a human donor with narcolepsy. CDR3 region: CASSLKAWWGGGDTQYF. DNA of the CDR3: TGTGCCAGCAGCTTGAAGGCGTGGTGGGGGGGCGGAGATACGCAGTATTTT.